This T cell receptor (beta chain) was captured in a study of cytomegalovirus exposure and HLA in healthy donors. The study, taken as a whole, reports: Rarity marked most TCR sequences, yet some public TCRs occurred in many donors.

This clone was observed a single time. What it recognizes is unknown. This PCR relied on a set of 60 Vbeta primers and 13 Jbeta primers. The data were produced by immunoSEQ multiplex PCR, yet TCRdb's version contains in-frame clones alone and is incomplete. The data hold 120,000 to 150,000 clones, with around 80% observed a single time. Donors showed nominal health when sampled, although they likely had unrecorded immune exposures. Trimming stripped 5 bases from V and 4 bases from J, with 14 bases between. This CDR3 is 14 amino acids long. CDR1 and CDR2 (germline): MRHNA, SNTAGT. This chain uses TRBV6-4 with TRBJ1-1, with D hard to call. Sequenced input: PBMCs. The receptor was isolated from a man aged 35 to 55 in good health and CMV-seropositive. The CDR3 spells CASSPGSLFTEAFF. The CDR3, as DNA: TGTGCCAGCAGTCCCGGGTCCTTATTCACTGAAGCTTTCTTT.